Listed below are T cell receptor beta chains from one sample, sequenced in a study of shared clonotypes between healthy human individuals. Libraries were prepared by immunoSEQ multiplex PCR; TCRdb keeps only in-frame clonotypes and omits some of them. The sample yields roughly 1,800,000 clones, about 95% seen once. Source material: naive CD8+ T cells sorted from blood. The receptors stem from a man younger than 30 in good health. The CDR3 runs from the conserved cysteine through the conserved F or W. Each record gives: V gene, clone size, D gene, J gene, CDR3 protein, CDR3 DNA. A D gene is named only where the DNA matches it firmly. Clone size is given for some rows only: seen once, a few or many times, or a class if the clone is expanded.

V: TRBV15
size: -
D: -
J: TRBJ2-3
CDR3: CATSKGGTDTQYF
DNA: TGTGCCACCAGCAAGGGTGGCACAGATACGCAGTATTTT

V: TRBV7-8
size: once
D: TRBD2
J: TRBJ2-1
CDR3: CASSQGLAGGSTYNEQFF
DNA: TGTGCCAGCAGCCAGGGACTAGCGGGAGGGTCCACCTACAATGAGCAGTTCTTC

V: TRBV5-1
size: -
D: TRBD1
J: TRBJ2-7
CDR3: CASSITGDNEQYF
DNA: TGCGCCAGCAGCATAACAGGGGATAACGAGCAGTACTTC

V: TRBV10-2
size: -
D: -
J: TRBJ2-5
CDR3: CASSDGPVQETQYF
DNA: TGCGCCAGCAGTGACGGGCCAGTCCAAGAGACCCAGTACTTC

V: TRBV7-9
size: few
D: -
J: TRBJ2-1
CDR3: CASLGHSGYNEQFF
DNA: TGTGCCAGCCTGGGACATTCGGGATACAATGAGCAGTTCTTC

V: TRBV7-9
size: few
D: -
J: TRBJ1-2
CDR3: CASSPGWDPDGYTF
DNA: TGTGCCAGCAGCCCCGGCTGGGATCCCGATGGCTACACCTTC

V: TRBV7-8
size: -
D: -
J: TRBJ2-7
CDR3: CASSLGVIEQYF
DNA: TGTGCCAGCAGCTTAGGCGTCATTGAGCAGTACTTC

V: TRBV7-9
size: -
D: -
J: TRBJ2-5
CDR3: CASSATNRDSQETQYF
DNA: TGTGCCAGCAGCGCCACGAACAGGGATTCCCAAGAGACCCAGTACTTC

V: TRBV10-3
size: -
D: TRBD1
J: TRBJ1-2
CDR3: CAISPHDRGIEGYTF
DNA: TGTGCCATCAGTCCTCACGACAGGGGGATTGAGGGCTACACCTTC

V: TRBV7-3
size: -
D: -
J: TRBJ2-2
CDR3: CASSSSSTGELFF
DNA: TGTGCCAGCAGCTCTTCGAGCACCGGGGAGCTGTTTTTT

V: TRBV5-1
size: -
D: -
J: TRBJ1-2
CDR3: CASSLGYGYTF
DNA: TGCGCCAGCAGCTTGGGCTATGGCTACACCTTC

V: TRBV7-2
size: -
D: -
J: TRBJ2-5
CDR3: CASSPSKQETQYF
DNA: TGTGCCAGCAGCCCCTCGAAGCAAGAGACCCAGTACTTC

V: TRBV4-3
size: -
D: TRBD1
J: TRBJ2-3
CDR3: CASSQAFGQGALYTQYF
DNA: TGCGCCAGCAGCCAAGCATTCGGGCAGGGGGCACTCTATACGCAGTATTTT

V: TRBV27
size: -
D: -
J: TRBJ2-1
CDR3: CASRIAASYNEQFF
DNA: TGTGCCAGCAGGATAGCGGCATCCTACAATGAGCAGTTCTTC

V: TRBV5-1
size: once
D: TRBD2
J: TRBJ2-3
CDR3: CASSLFPSGEGDTQYF
DNA: TGCGCCAGCAGCTTGTTCCCTTCTGGGGAGGGAGATACGCAGTATTTT

V: TRBV28
size: -
D: -
J: TRBJ2-2
CDR3: CASSFEGLNTGELFF
DNA: TGTGCCAGCAGTTTTGAGGGGCTGAACACCGGGGAGCTGTTTTTT

V: TRBV7-2
size: -
D: TRBD2
J: TRBJ2-1
CDR3: CASSLLAGAYNEQFF
DNA: TGTGCCAGCAGCTTATTAGCGGGAGCCTACAATGAGCAGTTCTTC

V: TRBV19
size: -
D: -
J: TRBJ1-1
CDR3: CASAPKDGTEAFF
DNA: TGTGCCAGTGCCCCCAAGGACGGGACTGAAGCTTTCTTT

V: TRBV29-1
size: -
D: -
J: TRBJ2-7
CDR3: CSVDPTGGNEQYF
DNA: TGCAGCGTTGATCCAACAGGAGGGAACGAGCAGTACTTC

V: TRBV27
size: few
D: -
J: TRBJ1-5
CDR3: CASSFLGWDQPQHF
DNA: TGTGCCAGCAGTTTCTTAGGGTGGGATCAGCCCCAGCATTTT

V: TRBV27
size: -
D: -
J: TRBJ2-3
CDR3: CASSFLSPEGADTQYF
DNA: TGTGCCAGCAGTTTTCTGTCGCCCGAGGGGGCAGATACGCAGTATTTT

V: TRBV19
size: -
D: -
J: TRBJ2-3
CDR3: CASSKRIYSTDTQYF
DNA: TGTGCCAGTTCTAAAAGGATCTATAGCACAGATACGCAGTATTTT

V: TRBV6-5
size: -
D: -
J: TRBJ1-2
CDR3: CASSYSNSNYGYTF
DNA: TGTGCCAGCAGTTACTCCAACAGCAACTATGGCTACACCTTC

V: TRBV7-2
size: -
D: -
J: TRBJ1-1
CDR3: CASSLVVGPGEAFF
DNA: TGTGCCAGCAGCTTAGTGGTGGGACCAGGGGAAGCTTTCTTT

V: TRBV7-9
size: -
D: -
J: TRBJ2-7
CDR3: CASSLGGDPRAYEQYF
DNA: TGTGCCAGCAGCTTAGGTGGGGACCCCAGGGCCTACGAGCAGTACTTC

V: TRBV19
size: -
D: -
J: TRBJ2-1
CDR3: CASSMDSYNEQFF
DNA: TGTGCCAGTAGTATGGACTCCTACAATGAGCAGTTCTTC

V: TRBV30
size: -
D: TRBD2
J: TRBJ2-7
CDR3: CAWRNRDYSYEQYF
DNA: TGTGCCTGGAGAAATAGGGACTACTCCTACGAGCAGTACTTC

V: TRBV4-1
size: -
D: TRBD2
J: TRBJ2-3
CDR3: CASSQGGLAGYTDTQYF
DNA: TGCGCCAGCAGCCAAGGCGGACTAGCGGGATACACAGATACGCAGTATTTT

V: TRBV7-2
size: -
D: TRBD1
J: TRBJ2-7
CDR3: CASRFGAPGTGDSYEQYF
DNA: TGTGCCAGCAGATTTGGAGCTCCTGGGACAGGGGACTCCTACGAGCAGTACTTC

V: TRBV6-5
size: -
D: -
J: TRBJ1-5
CDR3: CASSYGGSNQPQHF
DNA: TGTGCCAGCAGTTACGGCGGGAGCAATCAGCCCCAGCATTTT

V: TRBV5-1
size: -
D: TRBD1
J: TRBJ1-2
CDR3: CASSSDRGKNYGYTF
DNA: TGCGCCAGCAGCTCGGACAGGGGGAAAAACTATGGCTACACCTTC

V: TRBV7-2
size: -
D: -
J: TRBJ2-7
CDR3: CASSLSLAYEQYF
DNA: TGTGCCAGCAGCTTATCCCTAGCCTACGAGCAGTACTTC

V: TRBV7-9
size: -
D: -
J: TRBJ2-7
CDR3: CASSAGLPYEQYF
DNA: TGTGCCAGCAGCGCGGGGCTTCCCTACGAGCAGTACTTC

V: TRBV27
size: -
D: -
J: TRBJ1-1
CDR3: CASKQGLREAFF
DNA: TGTGCCAGCAAACAGGGTTTGCGAGAAGCTTTCTTT

V: TRBV28
size: -
D: TRBD1
J: TRBJ2-7
CDR3: CASSIGTGGLNEQYF
DNA: TGTGCCAGCAGTATCGGGACAGGGGGCCTAAACGAGCAGTACTTC

V: TRBV27
size: -
D: -
J: TRBJ1-5
CDR3: CASSLSGTAYGDQPQHF
DNA: TGTGCCAGCAGTTTATCAGGGACGGCCTATGGCGATCAGCCCCAGCATTTT

V: TRBV7-9
size: -
D: TRBD1
J: TRBJ1-1
CDR3: CASSPTRGPNTEAFF
DNA: TGTGCCAGCAGCCCAACGAGGGGGCCTAACACTGAAGCTTTCTTT

V: TRBV19
size: few
D: -
J: TRBJ2-2
CDR3: CASTVTREGAGELFF
DNA: TGTGCCAGTACCGTGACGAGGGAAGGAGCCGGGGAGCTGTTTTTT

V: TRBV30
size: -
D: -
J: TRBJ2-7
CDR3: CAWSVEGYEQYF
DNA: TGTGCCTGGAGTGTGGAGGGCTACGAGCAGTACTTC

V: TRBV2
size: -
D: -
J: TRBJ2-3
CDR3: CASSDDSGSSTDTQYF
DNA: TGTGCCAGCAGTGATGATAGCGGAAGCAGCACAGATACGCAGTATTTT

V: TRBV11-2
size: -
D: -
J: TRBJ2-1
CDR3: CASSLQGMTREQFF
DNA: TGTGCCAGCAGCTTACAAGGTATGACTCGTGAGCAGTTCTTC

V: TRBV9
size: -
D: -
J: TRBJ2-5
CDR3: CASSVGGPAETQYF
DNA: TGTGCCAGCAGCGTAGGGGGACCAGCGGAGACCCAGTACTTC

V: TRBV4-1
size: once
D: -
J: TRBJ2-2
CDR3: CASSQELGVVGELFF
DNA: TGCGCCAGCAGCCAAGAACTCGGGGTGGTCGGGGAGCTGTTTTTT

V: TRBV7-9
size: -
D: TRBD1
J: TRBJ1-4
CDR3: CASSPPQGANEKLFF
DNA: TGTGCCAGCAGCCCCCCACAGGGGGCTAATGAAAAACTGTTTTTT

V: TRBV6-4
size: -
D: -
J: TRBJ2-7
CDR3: CASTNRSFSYEQYF
DNA: TGTGCCAGCACGAACAGGTCTTTCTCCTACGAGCAGTACTTC

V: TRBV19
size: -
D: -
J: TRBJ2-2
CDR3: CASSIDQEAGELFF
DNA: TGTGCCAGTAGTATAGATCAAGAGGCCGGGGAGCTGTTTTTT